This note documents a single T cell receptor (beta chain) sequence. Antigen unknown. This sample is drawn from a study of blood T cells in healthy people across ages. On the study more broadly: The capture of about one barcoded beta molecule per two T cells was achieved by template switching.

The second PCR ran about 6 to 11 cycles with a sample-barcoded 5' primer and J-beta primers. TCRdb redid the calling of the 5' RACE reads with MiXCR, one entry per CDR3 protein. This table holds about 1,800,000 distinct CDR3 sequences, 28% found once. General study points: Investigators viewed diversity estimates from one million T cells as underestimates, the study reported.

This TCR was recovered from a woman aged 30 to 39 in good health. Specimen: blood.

The chain's CDR3 is CSALGASGHGRPDTQYF. The CDR3 region has the DNA TGCAGTGCCCTCGGCGCTAGCGGGCATGGGAGACCAGATACGCAGTATTTT. The V gene is TRBV20-1, the J gene TRBJ2-3, with 8 nucleotides matching TRBD2. In germline, CDR1 is DFQATT, CDR2 SNEGSKA (reference sequence). V was clipped by 6 bases and J by 4 bases; unmatched bases: 18. The CDR3 extends over 17 amino acids.